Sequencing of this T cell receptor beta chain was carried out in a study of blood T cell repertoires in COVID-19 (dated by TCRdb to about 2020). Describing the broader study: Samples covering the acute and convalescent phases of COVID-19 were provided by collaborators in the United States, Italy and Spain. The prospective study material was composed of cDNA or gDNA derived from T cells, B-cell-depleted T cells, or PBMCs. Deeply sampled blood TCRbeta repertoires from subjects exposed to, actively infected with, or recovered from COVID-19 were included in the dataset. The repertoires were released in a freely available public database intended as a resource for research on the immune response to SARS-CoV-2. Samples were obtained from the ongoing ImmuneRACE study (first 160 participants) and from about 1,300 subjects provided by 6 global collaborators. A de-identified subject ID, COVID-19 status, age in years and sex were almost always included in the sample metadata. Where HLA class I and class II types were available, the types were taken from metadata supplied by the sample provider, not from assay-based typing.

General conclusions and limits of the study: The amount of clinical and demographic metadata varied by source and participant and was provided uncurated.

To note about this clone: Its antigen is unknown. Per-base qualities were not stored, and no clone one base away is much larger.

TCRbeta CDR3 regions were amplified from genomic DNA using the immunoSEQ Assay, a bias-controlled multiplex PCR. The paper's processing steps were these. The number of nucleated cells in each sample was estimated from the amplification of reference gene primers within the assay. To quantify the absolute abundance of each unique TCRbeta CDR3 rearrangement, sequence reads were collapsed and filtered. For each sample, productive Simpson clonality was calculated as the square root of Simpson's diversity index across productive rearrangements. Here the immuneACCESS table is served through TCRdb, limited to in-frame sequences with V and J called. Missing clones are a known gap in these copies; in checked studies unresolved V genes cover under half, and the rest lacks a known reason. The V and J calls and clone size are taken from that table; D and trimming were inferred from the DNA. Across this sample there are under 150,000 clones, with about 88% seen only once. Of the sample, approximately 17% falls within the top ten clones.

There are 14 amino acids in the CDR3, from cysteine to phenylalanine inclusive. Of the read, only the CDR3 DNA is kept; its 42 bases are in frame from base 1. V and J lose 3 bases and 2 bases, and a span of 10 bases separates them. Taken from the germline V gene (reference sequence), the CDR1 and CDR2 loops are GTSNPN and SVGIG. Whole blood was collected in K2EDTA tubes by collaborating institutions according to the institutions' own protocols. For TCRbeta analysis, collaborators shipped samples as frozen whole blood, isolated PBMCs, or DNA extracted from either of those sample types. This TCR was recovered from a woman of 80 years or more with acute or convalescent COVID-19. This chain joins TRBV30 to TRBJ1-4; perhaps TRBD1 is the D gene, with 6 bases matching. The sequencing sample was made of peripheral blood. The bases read TGTGCCTGGAGAAGGGGGGGGACTAATGAAAAACTGTTTTTT. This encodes CAWRRGGTNEKLFF. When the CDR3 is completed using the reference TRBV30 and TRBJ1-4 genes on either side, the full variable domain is SQTIHQWPATLVQPVGSPLSLECTVEGTSNPNLYWYRQAAGRGLQLLFYSVGIGQISSEVPQNLSASRPQDRQFILSSKKLLLSDSGFYLCAWRRGGTNEKLFFGSGTQLSVL.